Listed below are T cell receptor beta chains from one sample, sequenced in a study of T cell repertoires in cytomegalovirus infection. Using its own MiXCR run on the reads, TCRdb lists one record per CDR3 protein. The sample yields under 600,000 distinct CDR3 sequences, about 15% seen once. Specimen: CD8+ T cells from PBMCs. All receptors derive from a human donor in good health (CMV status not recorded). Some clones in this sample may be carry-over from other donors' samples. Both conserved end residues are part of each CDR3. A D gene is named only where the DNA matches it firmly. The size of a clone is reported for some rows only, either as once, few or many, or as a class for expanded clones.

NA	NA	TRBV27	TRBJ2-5	TGTGCCAGCAGTTTAGTGGGGAATCTCCAAGAGACCCAGTACTTC	CASSLVGNLQETQYF
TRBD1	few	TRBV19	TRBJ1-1	TGTGCCAGTAGTCCCCAGGACAGGCCGAACACTGAAGCTTTCTTT	CASSPQDRPNTEAFF
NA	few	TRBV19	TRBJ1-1	TGTGCCAGTAGGAGATCAGAGTACACTGAAGCTTTCTTT	CASRRSEYTEAFF
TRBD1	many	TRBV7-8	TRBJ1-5	TGTGCCAGCAGCCCGGGACAGGGCTATCAGCCCCAGCATTTT	CASSPGQGYQPQHF
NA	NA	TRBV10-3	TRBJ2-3	TGTGCCATCAGTGACGGCCCAACGACCGATACGCAGTATTTT	CAISDGPTTDTQYF
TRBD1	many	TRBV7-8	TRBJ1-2	TGTGCCAGCAGCCCGGGACAGGGTCCTAACTATGGCTACACCTTC	CASSPGQGPNYGYTF
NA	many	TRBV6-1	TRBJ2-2	TGTGCCAGCAGAGAGAGGGGGAGGGGTGGGGAGCTGTTTTTT	CASRERGRGGELFF
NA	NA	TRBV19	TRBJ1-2	TGTGCCATTAGGGACGGTGACTATGGCTACACCTTC	CAIRDGDYGYTF
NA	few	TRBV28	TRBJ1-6	TGTGCCAGCAGTTTTTGGGGGCAGCGTAATTCACCCCTCCACTTT	CASSFWGQRNSPLHF
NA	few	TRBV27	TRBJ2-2	TGTGCCAGCAGTCCTCGGGCCACCGGGGAGCTGTTTTTT	CASSPRATGELFF
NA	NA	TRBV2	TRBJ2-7	TGTGCCAGCAGTGAAGGGGCTAGCCGGCCCTACGAGCAGTACTTC	CASSEGASRPYEQYF
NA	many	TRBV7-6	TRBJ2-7	TGTGCCAGCAGCTTAGCCCACGAGCAGTACTTC	CASSLAHEQYF
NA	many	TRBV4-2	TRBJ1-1	TGTGCCAGCAGCCCCAACCTCGGGGTCACTGAAGCTTTCTTT	CASSPNLGVTEAFF
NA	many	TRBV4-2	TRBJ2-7	TGTGCCAGCAGCCAGTTTCTAGCGCCCTCATCCTACGAGCAGTACTTC	CASSQFLAPSSYEQYF
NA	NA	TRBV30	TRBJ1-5	TGTGCCTGGACTGGCCAGGCAACGACAGGACAGCCCCAGCATTTT	CAWTGQATTGQPQHF
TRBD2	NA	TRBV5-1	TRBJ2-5	TGCGCCAGCAGCCCAGGGACTAGTGATAAGTACTTC	CASSPGTSDKYF
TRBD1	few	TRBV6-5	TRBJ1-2	TGTGCCAGCAGTTACTCGTTGACAGGGAGCATCCATGGCTACACCTTC	CASSYSLTGSIHGYTF
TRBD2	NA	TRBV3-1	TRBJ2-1	TGTGCCAGCAGCCAAATCCGGGACTATGCGAATGAGCAGTTCTTC	CASSQIRDYANEQFF
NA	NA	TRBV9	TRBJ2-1	TGTGCCAGCAGCGTAGGGCGCGATGAGCAGTTCTTC	CASSVGRDEQFF
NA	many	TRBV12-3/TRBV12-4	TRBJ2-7	TGTGCCAGCAGTTGGTCCGCCGAGCAGTACTTC	CASSWSAEQYF
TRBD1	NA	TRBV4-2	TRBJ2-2	TGTGCCAGCAGCCAAGAGAAACAGGGGGCTATGCTCACCGGGGAGCTGTTTTTT	CASSQEKQGAMLTGELFF
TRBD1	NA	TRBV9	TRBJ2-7	TGTGCCAGCAGCGCCCAACCGGACAGGGTTGTATACGAGCAGTACTTC	CASSAQPDRVVYEQYF
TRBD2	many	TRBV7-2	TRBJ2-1	TGTGCCAGCAGCCAGCTTGTGGCGGGGGGTTTCGATGAGCAGTTCTTC	CASSQLVAGGFDEQFF
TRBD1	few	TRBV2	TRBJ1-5	TGTGCCAGCAGGGCGGGACAGGGTAGATTCATAGGCAATCAGCCCCAGCATTTT	CASRAGQGRFIGNQPQHF
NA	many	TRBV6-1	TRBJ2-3	TGTGCCAGCAGTGAAGCGGAGAAGGGCCTCGGGTCAGATACGCAGTATTTT	CASSEAEKGLGSDTQYF
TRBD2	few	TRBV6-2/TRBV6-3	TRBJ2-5	TGTGCCAGCAGTTACTCAGAGGAGGGAGGGGAGATAGAGACCCAGTACTTC	CASSYSEEGGEIETQYF
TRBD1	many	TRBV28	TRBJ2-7	TGTGCCAGCAGTTTACTGGAGACCGGGACAGGGGACTACGAGCAGTACTTC	CASSLLETGTGDYEQYF
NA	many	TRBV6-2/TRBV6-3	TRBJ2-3	TGTGCCAGCAGTTACTCGGGGGAATTGGATACGCAGTATTTT	CASSYSGELDTQYF
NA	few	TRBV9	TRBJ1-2	TGTGCCAGCAGCGTAGGATTGAGCGGGACACGTCCAGGTTTCTATGGCTACACCTTC	CASSVGLSGTRPGFYGYTF
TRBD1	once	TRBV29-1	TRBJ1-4	TGCAGCGTTGAAAGCGCGGTGTCAGGGGGGCGGGGACTGTTTTTT	CSVESAVSGGRGLFF
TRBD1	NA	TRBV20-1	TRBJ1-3	TGCAGTGCTAGAGATTTTGCAGGGGGCTCTGGAAACACCATATATTTT	CSARDFAGGSGNTIYF
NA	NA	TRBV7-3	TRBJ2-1	TGTGCCAGCAGCCCCTTCCGAGGTCACAATGAGCAGTTCTTC	CASSPFRGHNEQFF
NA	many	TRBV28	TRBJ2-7	TGTGCCAGCAGTCCCGAGGGGCGAACCTTCTACGAGCAGTACTTC	CASSPEGRTFYEQYF
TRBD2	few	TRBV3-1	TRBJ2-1	TGTGCCAGCAGCCAAGAGTATCTAGCGGGAGGGCCAGGGGAGCAGTTCTTC	CASSQEYLAGGPGEQFF
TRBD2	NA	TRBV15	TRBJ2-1	TGTGCCACCAGCAGACCCCACGCTAGCGGACGACATGAGCAGTTCTTC	CATSRPHASGRHEQFF
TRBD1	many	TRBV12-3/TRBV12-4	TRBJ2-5	TGTGCCAGCAGTCCACCGGGACAGCAAGAGACCCAGTACTTC	CASSPPGQQETQYF
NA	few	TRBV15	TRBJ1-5	TGTGCCACCAGCAGAGGTTCTGGGCCCCAGCATTTT	CATSRGSGPQHF
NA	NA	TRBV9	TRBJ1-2	TGTGCCAGCAGCGGATGGACAGAGAACTATGGCTACACCTTC	CASSGWTENYGYTF
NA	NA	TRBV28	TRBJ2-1	TGTGCCAGCAGTTCGCTAAGACTCGACCGGGGTGAGCAGTTCTTC	CASSSLRLDRGEQFF
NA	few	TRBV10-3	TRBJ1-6	TGTGCCATCAGTGAGAACGAGGCTAGACCCCTCCACTTT	CAISENEARPLHF
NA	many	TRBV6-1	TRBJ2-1	TGTGCCAGCAACAGGGGGGGCTCCTACAATGAGCAGTTCTTC	CASNRGGSYNEQFF
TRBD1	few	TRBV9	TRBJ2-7	TGTGCCAGCAGCTTGAGGACAGGGTCAGATGAGCAGTACTTC	CASSLRTGSDEQYF
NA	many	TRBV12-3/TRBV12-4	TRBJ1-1	TGTGCCAGCAGTATTACACCATACAGGGCAGGACTACACACTGAAGCTTTCTTT	CASSITPYRAGLHTEAFF
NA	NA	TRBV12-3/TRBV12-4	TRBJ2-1	TGTGCCAGCAGTATTCAAGACGGGCTAGCTTACAATGAGCAGTTCTTC	CASSIQDGLAYNEQFF
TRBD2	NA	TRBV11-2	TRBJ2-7	TGTGCCAGCAGCTTAGAGGTAGCGGGAGGGACCTACGAGCAGTACTTC	CASSLEVAGGTYEQYF
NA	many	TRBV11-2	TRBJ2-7	TGTGCCAGCAGCGCCGCAGGGGCACTCTACGAGCAGTACTTC	CASSAAGALYEQYF
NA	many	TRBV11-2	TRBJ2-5	TGTGCCAGCAGCCCTATACGGATGCAAGAGACCCAGTACTTC	CASSPIRMQETQYF
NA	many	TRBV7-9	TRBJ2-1	TGTGCCAGCACCCAGATGGGCCACAATGAGCAGTTCTTC	CASTQMGHNEQFF
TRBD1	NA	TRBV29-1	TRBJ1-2	TGCAGCGCAACCGGACAGGTTCTTAACTATGGCTACACCTTC	CSATGQVLNYGYTF
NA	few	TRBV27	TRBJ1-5	TGTGCCAGCAGCCAACTCGGACGGCCCGACAATCAGCCCCAGCATTTT	CASSQLGRPDNQPQHF
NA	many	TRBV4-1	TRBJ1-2	TGCGCCAGCAGCCAAGCGTTGGAGAGGTGGGAGTCTAACTATGGCTACACCTTC	CASSQALERWESNYGYTF
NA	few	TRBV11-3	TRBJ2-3	TGTGCCAGCAGCTGGGATAGAGGAGGGACGCAGTATTTT	CASSWDRGGTQYF
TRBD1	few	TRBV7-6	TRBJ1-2	TGTGCCAGCAGCGATACAGACAGGGGGGTTGGCTACACCTTC	CASSDTDRGVGYTF
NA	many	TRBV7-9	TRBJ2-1	TGTGCCAGCAGCCCCGGGACCCCCGGGGAATCCTACAATGAGCAGTTCTTC	CASSPGTPGESYNEQFF
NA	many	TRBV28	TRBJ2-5	TGTGCCAGCAGTTTATTGCGGGACAGTCGTCGAGAGACCCAGTACTTC	CASSLLRDSRRETQYF
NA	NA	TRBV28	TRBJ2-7	TGTGCCAGCAGTTCACAACAGGGAGGCGAGCAGTACTTC	CASSSQQGGEQYF
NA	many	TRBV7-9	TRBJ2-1	TGTGCGAGCAGGGGGGACTTGAATGAGCAGTTCTTC	CASRGDLNEQFF